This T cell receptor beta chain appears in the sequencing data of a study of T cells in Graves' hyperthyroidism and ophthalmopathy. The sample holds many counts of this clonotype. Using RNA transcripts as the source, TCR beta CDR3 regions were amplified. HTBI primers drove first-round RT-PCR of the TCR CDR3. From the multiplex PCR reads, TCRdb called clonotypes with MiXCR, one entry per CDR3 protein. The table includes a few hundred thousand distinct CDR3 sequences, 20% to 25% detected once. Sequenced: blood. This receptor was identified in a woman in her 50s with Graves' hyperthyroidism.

CDR3 region: CASSLGRPNNSPLHF. CDR3 DNA: TGTGCCAGCAGTTTGGGCAGGCCGAATAATTCACCCCTCCACTTT. This chain joins TRBV12-3 or TRBV12-4 and TRBJ1-6; D unclear. The CDR3 totals 15 residues. Deletions cut 3 bases from V and 5 bases from J, with 11 bases between.